This TCR beta chain was captured by sequencing in a study of cytomegalovirus exposure and HLA in healthy donors. As for this clone: Its antigen is still unknown.

Findings and caveats of the study: Relative to equally common others, HLA-associated TCR beta chains showed greater clonal expansion in a later analysis. Analyzed later, most CMV-associated TCR beta chains appeared HLA-restricted.

The PCR contained 60 Vbeta and 13 Jbeta primers. Libraries were prepared by immunoSEQ multiplex PCR; TCRdb keeps only in-frame clonotypes and omits some of them. The data contain under 100,000 clones, around 85% of them seen just once; the ten biggest clones take up roughly 12%. This clonotype was obtained from a human donor in good health. The sample consisted of PBMCs.

CDR3 nucleotides: TGTGCCAGCAGCCCCCGGGACTACCTTAACCAAGAGACCCAGTACTTC. It is translated as CASSPRDYLNQETQYF. The rearrangement uses TRBV9 and TRBJ2-5, with 7 bases fitting TRBD2. V was clipped by 4 bases and J by 0 bases; unmatched bases: 9. This CDR3 comprises 16 residues. Germline V gene data show CDR1 as SGDLS and CDR2 as YYNGEE.